The 2 T cell receptor beta chains below come from one sample, sequenced in a study of tumor and adjacent non-tumor tissue in lung cancer. This sample's RNA came from whole unsorted tissue. The library came from three nested PCR rounds adapted from ARM-PCR protocols. TCRdb reanalysed the multiplex PCR reads using MiXCR and keeps one entry per CDR3 protein. The sample records about 81,000 distinct CDR3 sequences, just under 75% being singletons. Sequencing was carried out using lung tumor tissue. Receptors originate from a woman between 40 and 50 years old with non-small cell lung cancer.

Many counts were recorded for this clonotype. J is TRBJ1-2 and V is TRBV5-8; maybe TRBD1 (5 bases). V was cut by 6 bases and J by 5 bases, with 23 bases left in between. CDR1 and CDR2 (germline): SGHTS, YDEGEE. The CDR3 contains 16 residues. CDR3 loop: CASTHWWGISWYGYTF. The CDR3 DNA is TGTGCCAGCACCCATTGGTGGGGGATATCTTGGTATGGCTACACCTTC.

This clonotype was seen more than once but under ten times. The junction departs from germline at one end; a sequencing error may be responsible. V and J are TRBV28 and TRBJ1-3; D perhaps matches TRBD1 (6 bases). Per the germline V gene, CDR1 is MDHEN and CDR2 is SYDVKM. This CDR3 is 15 amino acids long. The CDR3 region has the DNA TGTGCCAGCATGGGGCTCGGGGGCCCGGGAAACACCATACATTTT. This encodes CASMGLGGPGNTIHF.